This T cell receptor (beta chain) is from a study of blood T cell repertoires in COVID-19. Study at large: T cells, B-cell-depleted T cells, or PBMCs provided the cDNA or gDNA that served as material.

This CDR3 has 16 amino acids. Germline CDR1 reads KGHSH; CDR2 reads LQKENI. With 6 bases removed from V and 2 bases from J, the gap between germline ends came to 19 bases. Source study methods: From reference gene primer amplification, estimates of nucleated cell counts were derived. The table came from immunoSEQ multiplex PCR; TCRdb's copy has only in-frame clones and leaves some out. For V, J and clone size, that table is used; D and trimming come from the DNA. Here the sample spans some 230,000 clones, about 81% being singletons. The source is an elderly woman with COVID-19, enrolled during active disease. Sample: peripheral blood. The chain employs TRBV18 and TRBJ1-2; no clear D gene. The CDR3 reads CASSSGIGEVNYGYTF. CDR3 nucleotides: TGTGCCAGCTCCTCGGGGATCGGGGAAGTCAACTATGGCTACACCTTC.